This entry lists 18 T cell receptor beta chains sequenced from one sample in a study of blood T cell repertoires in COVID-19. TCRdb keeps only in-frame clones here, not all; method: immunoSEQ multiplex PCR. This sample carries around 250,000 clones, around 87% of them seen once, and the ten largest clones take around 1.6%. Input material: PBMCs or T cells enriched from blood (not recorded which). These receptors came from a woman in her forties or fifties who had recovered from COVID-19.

The CDR3 nucleotides read TGTGCCAGCAGTGAAGCGCTTACAGGGGGCGGAGAGACCCAGTACTTC. It encodes CASSEALTGGGETQYF. The rearrangement uses TRBV2 and TRBJ2-5, with TRBD1 identical over 9 bases. Germline lookup yields CDR1 SNHLY and CDR2 FYNNEI. The V segment lost 0 bases and the J segment 4 bases; nucleotides outside the gene matches: 6. CDR3 length: 16 residues.

DNA of the CDR3: TGTGCCAGCATAACCGGGACAGCCTATGGCTACACCTTC. This gives the protein CASITGTAYGYTF. The chain employs TRBV6-5 and TRBJ1-2; TRBD1 matches at 7 bases. The ends lost 7 bases at V and 4 bases at J; junction bases unmatched: 6. CDR1 is MNHEY and CDR2 is SVGAGI in the germline V gene. The length of the CDR3 is 13 residues.

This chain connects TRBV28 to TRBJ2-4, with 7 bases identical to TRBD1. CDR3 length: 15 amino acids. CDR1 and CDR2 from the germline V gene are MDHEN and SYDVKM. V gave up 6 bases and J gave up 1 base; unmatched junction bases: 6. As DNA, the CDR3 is TGTGCCAGCAGCCAGGGGGAGCCGGCCAAAAACATTCAGTACTTC. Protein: CASSQGEPAKNIQYF.

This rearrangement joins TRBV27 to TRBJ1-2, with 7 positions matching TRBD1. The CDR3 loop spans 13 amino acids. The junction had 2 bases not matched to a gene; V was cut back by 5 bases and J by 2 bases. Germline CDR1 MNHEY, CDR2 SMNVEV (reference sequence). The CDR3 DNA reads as TGTGCCAGCAGTGCGACAGGGAACTATGGCTACACCTTC. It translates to CASSATGNYGYTF.

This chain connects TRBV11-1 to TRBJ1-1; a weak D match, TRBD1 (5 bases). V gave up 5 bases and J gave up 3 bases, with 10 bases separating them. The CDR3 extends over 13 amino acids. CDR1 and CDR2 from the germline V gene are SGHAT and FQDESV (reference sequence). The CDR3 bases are TGTGCCAGCAGCACGGGAGGGGACACTGAAGCTTTCTTT. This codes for CASSTGGDTEAFF.

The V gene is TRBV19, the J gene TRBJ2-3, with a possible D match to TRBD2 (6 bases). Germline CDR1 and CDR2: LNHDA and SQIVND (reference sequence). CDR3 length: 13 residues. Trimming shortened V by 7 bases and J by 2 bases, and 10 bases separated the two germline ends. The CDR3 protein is CASKASVTDTQYF. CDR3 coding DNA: TGTGCCAGTAAGGCTAGCGTCACAGATACGCAGTATTTT.

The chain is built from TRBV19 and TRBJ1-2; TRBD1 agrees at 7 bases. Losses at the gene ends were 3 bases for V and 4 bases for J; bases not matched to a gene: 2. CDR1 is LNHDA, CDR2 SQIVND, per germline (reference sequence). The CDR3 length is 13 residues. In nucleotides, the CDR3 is TGTGCCAGTAGTATGACAGGGCCCTATGGCTACACCTTC. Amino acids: CASSMTGPYGYTF.

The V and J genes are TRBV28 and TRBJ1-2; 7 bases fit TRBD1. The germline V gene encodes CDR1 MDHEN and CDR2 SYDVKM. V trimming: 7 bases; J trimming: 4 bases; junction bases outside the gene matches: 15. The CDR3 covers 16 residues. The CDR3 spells CASTQGGQLASYGYTF. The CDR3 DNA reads TGTGCCAGCACCCAAGGGGGACAGCTTGCTAGCTATGGCTACACCTTC.

CDR3 protein: CASSPQPGGGEAFF. As DNA, the CDR3 is TGTGCCAGCTCACCACAGCCTGGGGGAGGTGAAGCTTTCTTT. V and J are TRBV18 and TRBJ1-1, with D perhaps matching TRBD1 (5 bases). The CDR3 length is 14 residues. V lost 1 base and J lost 7, with 13 bases in between. Germline V lookup: CDR1 KGHSH, CDR2 LQKENI.

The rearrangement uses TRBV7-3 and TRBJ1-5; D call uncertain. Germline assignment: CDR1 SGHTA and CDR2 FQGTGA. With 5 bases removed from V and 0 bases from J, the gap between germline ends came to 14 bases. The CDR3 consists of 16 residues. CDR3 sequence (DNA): TGTGCCAGCAGCCCCCAGGTTACAGATAGCAATCAGCCCCAGCATTTT. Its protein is CASSPQVTDSNQPQHF.

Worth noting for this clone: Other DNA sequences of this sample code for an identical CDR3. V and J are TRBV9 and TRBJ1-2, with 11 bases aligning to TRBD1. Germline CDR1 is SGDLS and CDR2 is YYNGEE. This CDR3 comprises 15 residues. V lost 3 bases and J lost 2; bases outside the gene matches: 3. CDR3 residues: CASSGTGGANYGYTF. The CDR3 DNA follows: TGTGCCAGCAGCGGGACAGGGGGCGCCAACTATGGCTACACCTTC. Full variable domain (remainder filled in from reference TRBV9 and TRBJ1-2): DSGVTQTPKHLITATGQRVTLRCSPRSGDLSVYWYQQSLDQGLQFLIQYYNGEERAKGNILERFSAQQFPDLHSELNLSSLELGDSALYFCASSGTGGANYGYTFGSGTRLTVV.

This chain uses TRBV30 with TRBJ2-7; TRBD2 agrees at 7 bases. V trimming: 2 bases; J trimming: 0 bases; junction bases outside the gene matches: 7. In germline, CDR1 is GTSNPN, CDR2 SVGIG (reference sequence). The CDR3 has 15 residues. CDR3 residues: CAWSRIRDYSYEQYF. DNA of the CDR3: TGTGCCTGGAGTCGGATCCGGGACTACTCCTACGAGCAGTACTTC.

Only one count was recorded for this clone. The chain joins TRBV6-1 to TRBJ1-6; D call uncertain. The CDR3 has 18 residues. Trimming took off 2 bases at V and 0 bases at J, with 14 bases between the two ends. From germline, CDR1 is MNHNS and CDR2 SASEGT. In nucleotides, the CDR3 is TGTGCCAGCAGTGAAATCCCCTACCTTGGCTCCTATAATTCACCCCTCCACTTT. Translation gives CASSEIPYLGSYNSPLHF.

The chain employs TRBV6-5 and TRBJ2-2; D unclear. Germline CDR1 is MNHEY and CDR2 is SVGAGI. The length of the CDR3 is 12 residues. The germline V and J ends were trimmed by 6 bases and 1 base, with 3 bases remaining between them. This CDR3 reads CASRRNTGELFF. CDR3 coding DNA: TGTGCCAGCAGGCGGAACACCGGGGAGCTGTTTTTT.

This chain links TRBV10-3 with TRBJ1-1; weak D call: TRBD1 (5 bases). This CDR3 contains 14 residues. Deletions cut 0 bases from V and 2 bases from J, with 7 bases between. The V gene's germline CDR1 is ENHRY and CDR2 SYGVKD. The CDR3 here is CAISESTANTEAFF. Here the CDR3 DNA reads TGTGCCATCAGTGAGTCGACAGCCAACACTGAAGCTTTCTTT.

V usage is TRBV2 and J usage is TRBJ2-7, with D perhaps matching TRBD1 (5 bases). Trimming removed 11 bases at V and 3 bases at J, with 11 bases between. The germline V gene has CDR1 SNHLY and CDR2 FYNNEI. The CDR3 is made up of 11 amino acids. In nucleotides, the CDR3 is TGTGCCTCCCAAGGGGTCTACGAGCAGTACTTC. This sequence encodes CASQGVYEQYF.

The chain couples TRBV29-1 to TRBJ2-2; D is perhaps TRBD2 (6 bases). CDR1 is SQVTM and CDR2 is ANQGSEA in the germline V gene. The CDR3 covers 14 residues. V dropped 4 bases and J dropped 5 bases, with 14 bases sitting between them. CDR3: CSVAPGDKTGELFF. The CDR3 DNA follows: TGCAGCGTTGCCCCGGGAGACAAAACCGGGGAGCTGTTTTTT.

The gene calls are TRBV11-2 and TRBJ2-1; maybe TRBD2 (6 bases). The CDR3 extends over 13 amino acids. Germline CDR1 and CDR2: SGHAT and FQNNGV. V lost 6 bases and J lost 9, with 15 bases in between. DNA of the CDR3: TGTGCCAGCAGATCACTAGCTTATGGTGAGCAGTTCTTC. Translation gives CASRSLAYGEQFF.